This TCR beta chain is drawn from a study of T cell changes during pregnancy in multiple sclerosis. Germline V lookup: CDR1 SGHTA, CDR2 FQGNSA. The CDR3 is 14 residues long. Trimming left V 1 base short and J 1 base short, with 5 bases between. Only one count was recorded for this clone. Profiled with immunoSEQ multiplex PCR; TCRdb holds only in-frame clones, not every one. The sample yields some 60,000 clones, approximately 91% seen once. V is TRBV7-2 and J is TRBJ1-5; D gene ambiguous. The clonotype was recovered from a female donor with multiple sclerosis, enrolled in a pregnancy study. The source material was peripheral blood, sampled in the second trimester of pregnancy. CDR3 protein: CASSLVGSNQPQHF. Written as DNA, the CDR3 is TGTGCCAGCAGCTTAGTTGGCAGCAATCAGCCCCAGCATTTT. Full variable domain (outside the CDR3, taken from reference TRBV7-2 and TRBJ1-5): GAGVSQSPSNKVTEKGKDVELRCDPISGHTALYWYRQSLGQGLEFLIYFQGNSAPDKSGLPSDRFSAERTGGSVSTLTIQRTQQEDSAVYLCASSLVGSNQPQHFGDGTRLSIL.